What follows are 27 T cell receptor beta chains derived from one specimen sequenced in a study of blood T cell repertoires in COVID-19. Here immunoSEQ multiplex PCR was the method, and the copy in TCRdb shows in-frame clones only, minus some. The repertoire has tens of thousands of clones, 87% of them found once; the top ten carry roughly 14%. The sequencing sample was made of peripheral blood. The receptors were gathered from a male donor with acute or convalescent COVID-19.

The V call is TRBV7-8, the J call TRBJ2-2; 7 bases match TRBD1. Germline V CDR1 and CDR2: SGHVS, FQNEAQ. Trimming took 5 bases from V and 1 from J; bases not matched to a gene: 4. CDR3 length equals 15 residues. DNA for the CDR3: TGTGCCAGCAGCCGAGGACAGGTGAACACCGGGGAGCTGTTTTTT. Residues: CASSRGQVNTGELFF.

Only one count was recorded for this clone. The rearrangement uses TRBV14 and TRBJ2-7, with 7 bases matching TRBD2. Unmatched junction bases numbered 5, after V lost 1 base and J lost 2 bases. Germline CDR1 and CDR2: SGHDN and FVKESK. The length of the CDR3 is 15 residues. In nucleotides, the CDR3 is TGTGCCAGCAGCCAAGGGCGGGGGAGCGCCTACGAGCAGTACTTC. Translated, it gives CASSQGRGSAYEQYF. The full variable domain, completed using reference TRBV14 and TRBJ2-7, is EAGVTQFPSHSVIEKGQTVTLRCDPISGHDNLYWYRRVMGKEIKFLLHFVKESKQDESGMPNNRFLAERTGGTYSTLKVQPAELEDSGVYFCASSQGRGSAYEQYFGPGTRLTVT.

The J gene is TRBJ2-2, the V gene TRBV5-1; D is unclear. Germline V gives CDR1 SGHRS, CDR2 YFSETQ. Between the trimmed V and J ends, which lost 4 bases and 4 bases, there was a span of 17 bases. The CDR3 is made up of 16 amino acids. The CDR3 here is CASSPVLFAVTGELFF. CDR3 DNA sequence: TGCGCCAGCAGCCCGGTTTTATTTGCGGTCACCGGGGAGCTGTTTTTT.

The rearrangement joins TRBV7-2 to TRBJ2-3; TRBD2 matches at 11 bases. Germline values: CDR1 SGHTA, CDR2 FQGNSA. After removal of 5 bases from V and 5 bases from J, the junction contained 12 bases not matched to a gene. This CDR3 has 17 residues. This CDR3 is CASSVTSGGPVGDTQYF. The CDR3 nucleotides read TGTGCCAGCAGCGTTACTAGCGGGGGCCCCGTGGGAGATACGCAGTATTTT.

The gene calls are TRBV5-1 and TRBJ2-7; TRBD1 aligns across 9 bases. V shed 0 bases and J 2 bases; nucleotides not matched to a gene: 3. The CDR3 loop spans 15 amino acids. The germline CDR1 and CDR2 sequences are SGHRS and YFSETQ. The CDR3 region is CASSLDRQGAYEQYF. For the CDR3, the DNA is TGCGCCAGCAGCTTGGATCGACAGGGGGCCTACGAGCAGTACTTC.

The chain carries TRBV5-6 and TRBJ1-4; 8 bases fit TRBD1. Germline CDR1 is SGHDT and CDR2 is YYEEEE. CDR3 length: 16 residues. V lost 3 bases and J lost 7; bases outside the gene matches: 11. The DNA of the CDR3 is TGTGCCAGCAGCTCAACTGGACAGGGCGGGGGTGAAAAACTGTTTTTT. Protein: CASSSTGQGGGEKLFF. Full variable domain (remainder filled in from reference TRBV5-6 and TRBJ1-4): DAGVTQSPTHLIKTRGQQVTLRCSPKSGHDTVSWYQQALGQGPQFIFQYYEEEERQRGNFPDRFSGHQFPNYSSELNVNALLLGDSALYLCASSSTGQGGGEKLFFGSGTQLSVL.

The V and J genes are TRBV6-1 and TRBJ1-2, with D maybe TRBD1 (5 bases). The CDR3 runs 16 residues. CDR1 and CDR2 (germline): MNHNS, SASEGT. The germline V and J ends were trimmed by 2 bases and 3 bases, with 16 bases remaining between them. CDR3 loop: CASSEIGTGDHYGYTF. CDR3 sequence (DNA): TGTGCCAGCAGTGAAATTGGAACAGGAGACCACTATGGCTACACCTTC.

The gene calls are TRBV5-4 and TRBJ2-2; 12 bases are shared with TRBD1. Germline CDR1 SGHNT, CDR2 YYREEE (reference sequence). The length of the CDR3 is 15 residues. The V gene end was trimmed by 3 bases and the J gene end by 7 bases; junction bases not matched to a gene: 4. CDR3 sequence (DNA): TGTGCCAGCAGCTCCGGGACAGGGGGCCACGGGGAGCTGTTTTTT. Encoded protein: CASSSGTGGHGELFF.

This clone was seen more than once but under ten times. J is TRBJ2-5 and V is TRBV3-1 (or the pseudogene TRBV3-2); TRBD1 aligns across 9 bases. Germline CDR1 LGHDT, CDR2 YNNKEL (reference sequence). Trimming at V came to 1 base and at J to 2 bases, leaving 8 bases not matched to a gene. CDR3 length equals 17 residues. The CDR3 spells CASSQAGTGSRQETQYF. CDR3 bases: TGTGCCAGCAGCCAAGCCGGGACAGGGTCTAGGCAAGAGACCCAGTACTTC.

This clone occurred once. The chain has TRBV12-3 or TRBV12-4 and TRBJ1-2; 10 bases fit TRBD1. V shed 8 bases, J shed 4 bases, and the junction held 4 bases outside the gene matches. The CDR3 runs to 13 residues. The CDR3: CASSGQGIYGYTF. The CDR3 DNA is TGTGCCAGCTCGGGACAGGGGATCTATGGCTACACCTTC.

This clone was recorded a few times. This chain uses TRBV2 with TRBJ1-2, with D tentatively TRBD1 (5 bases). V gave up 4 bases and J gave up 5 bases, with 8 bases separating them. The CDR3 totals 12 residues. Germline CDR1 and CDR2: SNHLY and FYNNEI. CDR3 sequence reads: CASSGTTYGYTF. Here the CDR3 DNA reads TGTGCCAGCAGTGGGACAACGTATGGCTACACCTTC.

The V gene is TRBV18, the J gene TRBJ1-1; 9 bases align to TRBD1. With V trimmed by 1 base and J by 3 bases, 12 bases remained unmatched. The CDR3 loop spans 18 amino acids. Per germline, CDR1 KGHSH and CDR2 LQKENI. The CDR3 sequence is CASSPLPTGGIRDTEAFF. The CDR3, as DNA: TGTGCCAGCTCACCACTCCCGACAGGGGGAATACGGGACACTGAAGCTTTCTTT.

The chain is built from TRBV19 and TRBJ2-2; 7 nucleotides match TRBD2. With V trimmed by 10 bases and J by 4 bases, 12 bases remained unmatched. The CDR3 has 15 amino acids. CDR1 and CDR2 (germline): LNHDA, SQIVND (reference sequence). CDR3: CATWSGLIATGELFF. Here the CDR3 DNA reads TGTGCCACTTGGTCGGGACTAATCGCCACCGGGGAGCTGTTTTTT.

This clone turned up a few times. This chain links TRBV19 with TRBJ2-1, with D perhaps matching TRBD1 (6 bases). This CDR3 comprises 17 residues. Germline assignment: CDR1 LNHDA and CDR2 SQIVND (reference sequence). Trimming cost V 3 bases and J 5 bases, with 20 bases left between them. CDR3 DNA: TGTGCCAGTAGTATCGCGGCCCAGGGGAGAGCGAACAATGAGCAGTTCTTC. This translates into CASSIAAQGRANNEQFF.

The rearrangement joins TRBV24-1 to TRBJ2-6; D is possibly TRBD1 (6 bases). The CDR3 covers 15 residues. Germline loops: CDR1 KGHDR, CDR2 SFDVKD. V dropped 7 bases and J dropped 1 base, with 10 bases sitting between them. The CDR3 coding sequence is TGTGCCACCAGCAACACAGGGTCTGGGGCCAACGTCCTGACTTTC. Translating gives CATSNTGSGANVLTF.

The chain joins TRBV2 to TRBJ1-1, with D possibly being TRBD1 (6 bases). V was trimmed by 5 bases and J by 0 bases, leaving 10 bases between them. CDR3 length: 14 amino acids. Germline V gives CDR1 SNHLY, CDR2 FYNNEI. CDR3 bases: TGTGCCAGCAGTCAAGACAGGATGAACACTGAAGCTTTCTTT. Its translation: CASSQDRMNTEAFF.

The chain joins TRBV2 to TRBJ1-6; D is possibly TRBD1 (5 bases). Germline V lookup: CDR1 SNHLY, CDR2 FYNNEI. The V end was cut by 4 bases, the J end by 7 bases, with 14 bases between. The CDR3 loop spans 15 amino acids. The CDR3 nucleotides read TGTGCCAGCAGTGCGAACAGGCAGGAAAATTCACCCCTCCACTTT. Protein sequence: CASSANRQENSPLHF.

This chain connects TRBV3-1 (or the pseudogene TRBV3-2) to TRBJ2-3; D ambiguous. The CDR3 extends over 16 amino acids. V was pared by 0 bases and J by 4 bases, with 14 bases between. Germline values: CDR1 LGHDT, CDR2 YNNKEL (reference sequence). CDR3 sequence (DNA): TGTGCCAGCAGCCAAGATCGACCAGGTTTGGCAGATACGCAGTATTTT. Translating gives CASSQDRPGLADTQYF.

The chain carries TRBV5-4 and TRBJ2-2; 7 nucleotides agree with TRBD1. Germline CDR1 reads SGHNT; CDR2 reads YYREEE (reference sequence). With 1 base clipped from V and 0 bases from J, the junction kept 0 bases outside the gene matches. The CDR3 sequence is 15 residues long. The CDR3 nucleotides read TGTGCCAGCAGCTTGACAGGGGCGAACACCGGGGAGCTGTTTTTT. Its protein is CASSLTGANTGELFF.

The rearrangement links TRBV6-5 to TRBJ1-1, with 8 bases identical to TRBD1. CDR3 length equals 14 residues. V was pared by 2 bases and J by 5 bases, with 4 bases of the junction left unmatched. Germline-derived CDR1 and CDR2 are MNHEY and SVGAGI. The CDR3 region has the DNA TGTGCCAGCAGTTACGGACAGGGTCGGACTGAAGCTTTCTTT. Its protein product is CASSYGQGRTEAFF.

This clone appeared a few times. The V gene is TRBV3-1 (or the pseudogene TRBV3-2), the J gene TRBJ1-2; maybe TRBD1 (5 bases). Germline V gene lookup returns CDR1 LGHDT and CDR2 YNNKEL (reference sequence). This CDR3 region has 14 residues. With 0 bases removed from V and 7 bases from J, the gap between germline ends came to 12 bases. CDR3 bases: TGTGCCAGCAGCCAAGAGGCCCAGGGAACTGGCTACACCTTC. Protein product: CASSQEAQGTGYTF.

The chain combines TRBV19 with TRBJ1-6; D uncertain. The CDR3 runs to 15 residues. The V and J ends lost 3 bases and 5 bases respectively, with 11 bases between them. Germline loops: CDR1 LNHDA, CDR2 SQIVND (reference sequence). CDR3 loop: CASSIRKGDNSPLHF. The CDR3, as DNA: TGTGCCAGTAGTATTAGGAAAGGAGATAATTCACCCCTCCACTTT.

This chain links TRBV27 with TRBJ2-3, with 12 positions matching TRBD2. This CDR3 region has 17 residues. With V trimmed by 4 bases and J by 5 bases, 10 bases remained unmatched. The germline V gene encodes CDR1 MNHEY and CDR2 SMNVEV (reference sequence). In DNA, the CDR3 is TGTGCCAGCAGTTCCTACCGACTAGCGGGGGAGGGAGATACGCAGTATTTT. It specifies CASSSYRLAGEGDTQYF.

For the CDR3, the DNA is TGTGCCAGCAGTCCACAGGGTTTCAGAGCACCAGATACGCAGTATTTT. Protein: CASSPQGFRAPDTQYF. The rearrangement links TRBV27 to TRBJ2-3; maybe TRBD1 (6 bases). The germline V and J ends were trimmed by 5 bases and 4 bases, with 19 bases remaining between them. The CDR3 length is 16 residues. Germline V gene data show CDR1 as MNHEY and CDR2 as SMNVEV (reference sequence).

This chain uses TRBV9 with TRBJ1-6; 10 nucleotides agree with TRBD1. With V trimmed by 2 bases and J by 10 bases, 6 bases remained unmatched. Per germline, CDR1 SGDLS and CDR2 YYNGEE. CDR3 length: 15 residues. The CDR3 is CASSVDGQGVSPLHF. The CDR3 nucleotides read TGTGCCAGCAGCGTCGACGGACAGGGGGTGTCACCCCTCCACTTT.

This clone was observed a handful of times. This sequence joins TRBV30 and TRBJ1-1; 7 bases align to TRBD1. The CDR3 contains 13 residues. Germline assignment: CDR1 GTSNPN and CDR2 SVGIG (reference sequence). V lost 3 bases to trimming and J lost 4 bases; unmatched junction nucleotides: 5. CDR3 in DNA: TGTGCCTGGAGCGCGGGACAGCGCACTGAAGCTTTCTTT. The encoded protein is CAWSAGQRTEAFF.

The chain couples TRBV6-5 to TRBJ1-1; TRBD1 aligns across 7 bases. CDR1 is MNHEY and CDR2 is SVGAGI in the germline V gene. The CDR3 is 14 amino acids. J was trimmed by 0 bases and V by 10 bases; bases with no gene match: 8. The CDR3 reads CATRQGSMNTEAFF. CDR3 sequence (DNA): TGTGCCACACGACAGGGAAGCATGAACACTGAAGCTTTCTTT.